Each of the 29 T cell receptor beta chains below was sequenced from the same sample in a study of blood T cell repertoires in COVID-19 (dated by TCRdb to 2019 to 2021). The library was obtained by the immunoSEQ multiplex PCR assay. In its TCRdb copy, this immuneACCESS table keeps in-frame sequences only and misses some clones. Where compared with another copy, unresolved V genes explain less than half of these, and the others have no known cause. Recorded for this sample are 150,000 to 180,000 clones; roughly 84% of them occurred a single time. The ten top clones hold over 10% of the sample. The sample was peripheral blood. Receptors originate from an older woman with COVID-19, enrolled during active disease.

There are many counts of this clone. This chain joins TRBV5-1 and TRBJ2-7, with TRBD1 matching over 8 bases. Trimming at V came to 3 bases and at J to 4 bases, leaving 0 bases not matched to a gene. This CDR3 spans 12 amino acids. Per germline, CDR1 SGHRS and CDR2 YFSETQ. Here the CDR3 reads CASSWTGYEQYF. CDR3 nucleotide sequence: TGCGCCAGCAGCTGGACAGGGTACGAGCAGTACTTC.

V is TRBV5-1 and J is TRBJ1-2, with 7 nucleotides matching TRBD1. This CDR3 spans 14 amino acids. The germline CDR1 and CDR2 sequences are SGHRS and YFSETQ. Losses at the gene ends were 4 bases for V and 3 bases for J; bases not matched to a gene: 6. CDR3 coding DNA: TGCGCCAGCAGCCCTTCCGACAGGGACTATGGCTACACCTTC. This encodes CASSPSDRDYGYTF. The full variable domain, completed using reference TRBV5-1 and TRBJ1-2, is KAGVTQTPRYLIKTRGQQVTLSCSPISGHRSVSWYQQTPGQGLQFLFEYFSETQRNKGNFPGRFSGRQFSNSRSEMNVSTLELGDSALYLCASSPSDRDYGYTFGSGTRLTVV.

CDR3 residues: CASSFNRGGRLEAFF. The CDR3 DNA follows: TGCGCCAGCAGCTTTAACAGGGGTGGAAGATTAGAAGCTTTCTTT. The chain is built from TRBV5-1 and TRBJ1-1; 7 bases fit TRBD1. This CDR3 spans 15 amino acids. V trimming: 2 bases; J trimming: 8 bases; junction bases outside the gene matches: 12. Germline CDR1 is SGHRS and CDR2 is YFSETQ.

J is TRBJ2-7 and V is TRBV4-2, with TRBD2 matching 7 bases. CDR3 length: 14 residues. The germline gives CDR1 LGHNA, CDR2 YNFKEQ. J was trimmed by 7 bases and V by 5 bases; bases with no gene match: 11. This CDR3 reads CASSSLAGAGEQYF. In DNA form, the CDR3 reads TGTGCCAGCAGCAGTCTCGCGGGAGCGGGTGAGCAGTACTTC.

V gene TRBV21-1 combines with J gene TRBJ1-5. TRBV21-1 is a documented pseudogene. The CDR3 consists of 15 residues. CDR3 region: CASSLRRGVHQPQHF. In DNA form, the CDR3 reads TGTGCCAGCAGCCTAAGGAGGGGTGTCCATCAGCCCCAGCATTTT.

This sequence joins TRBV7-2 and TRBJ1-2; tentative D call: TRBD1 (5 bases). Germline CDR1 reads SGHTA; CDR2 reads FQGNSA. This CDR3 spans 15 amino acids. V was shortened by 1 base and J by 4 bases, with 13 bases between the two germline ends. The DNA of the CDR3 is TGTGCCAGCAGCTTAGGACAGTCGAAGGTCTATGGCTACACCTTC. The encoded protein is CASSLGQSKVYGYTF.

This clone has just a few counts. V is TRBV19 and J is TRBJ1-1, with 8 bases aligning to TRBD1. The CDR3 consists of 15 residues. The germline V gene has CDR1 LNHDA and CDR2 SQIVND (reference sequence). Unmatched junction bases numbered 7, after V lost 2 bases and J lost 5 bases. The CDR3 here is CASSITDRGWTEAFF. As DNA, the CDR3 is TGTGCCAGTAGTATAACCGACAGGGGTTGGACTGAAGCTTTCTTT.

This clone was counted a single time. This sample includes further DNA sequences coding for the same CDR3. V is TRBV19 and J is TRBJ2-3, with TRBD1 matching 10 bases. The CDR3 spans 15 residues. Germline CDR1 is LNHDA and CDR2 is SQIVND (reference sequence). After removal of 3 bases from V and 3 bases from J, the junction contained 3 bases not matched to a gene. The CDR3 is CASSIRDRGTDTQYF. Here the CDR3 DNA reads TGTGCCAGTAGTATCCGGGACAGGGGTACAGATACGCAGTATTTT.

V gene TRBV18 combines with J gene TRBJ1-6, with TRBD1 identical over 7 bases. There are 17 residues in the CDR3. CDR1 is KGHSH, CDR2 LQKENI, per germline. V lost 1 base and J lost 0; bases outside the gene matches: 3. The CDR3 nucleotides read TGTGCCAGCTCACCACTGGGACAGAGCTCCTATAATTCACCCCTCCACTTT. Its translation: CASSPLGQSSYNSPLHF.

This chain uses TRBV3-1 (or the pseudogene TRBV3-2) with TRBJ1-3; perhaps TRBD1 as D (5 bases). Trimming removed 1 base from V and 4 bases from J, with 8 bases in between. The CDR3 spans 14 residues. The germline CDR1 and CDR2 sequences are LGHDT and YNNKEL (reference sequence). The CDR3 reads CASSQVNRGNTIYF. The CDR3 DNA reads as TGTGCCAGCAGCCAAGTGAACAGGGGAAACACCATATATTTT.

This clone was recorded once. V and J are TRBV18 and TRBJ1-2, with 9 nucleotides matching TRBD1. The CDR3 is 16 residues long. J lost 7 bases, V lost 3 bases, and 12 bases had no gene match. Germline CDR1 KGHSH, CDR2 LQKENI. The CDR3 DNA follows: TGTGCCAGCTCACCTCCAGGGACAGGGAGGGAAGGTGGCTACACCTTC. Protein sequence: CASSPPGTGREGGYTF.

This rearrangement joins TRBV11-3 to TRBJ2-1; 10 bases align to TRBD2. Germline-derived CDR1 and CDR2 are SGHNT and YENEEA. This CDR3 spans 14 amino acids. Unmatched junction bases numbered 4, after V lost 5 bases and J lost 6 bases. The CDR3 DNA reads TGTGCCAGCAGCCCACTAGCGGGAACCAATGAGCAGTTCTTC. Translated: CASSPLAGTNEQFF.

This chain connects TRBV6-5 to TRBJ2-7; D is possibly TRBD2 (7 bases). Germline V gene sequence: CDR1 MNHEY, CDR2 SVGAGI. V lost 5 bases to trimming and J lost 6 bases, with 17 bases between them. There are 14 residues in the CDR3. The CDR3 reads CASSPGVGGLEQYV. The DNA for the CDR3 is TGTGCCAGCAGTCCCGGGGTCGGGGGGCTCGAGCAGTACGTC.

The chain recombines TRBV27 with TRBJ1-2, with D possibly matching TRBD1 (6 bases). Germline V lookup: CDR1 MNHEY, CDR2 SMNVEV (reference sequence). V dropped 5 bases and J dropped 2 bases, with 12 bases sitting between them. The CDR3 extends over 14 amino acids. The CDR3 loop is CASSIGGRNYGYTF. CDR3 nucleotide sequence: TGTGCCAGCAGTATAGGGGGAAGGAACTATGGCTACACCTTC.

This chain connects TRBV27 to TRBJ2-6; D perhaps matches TRBD1 (5 bases). Per germline, CDR1 MNHEY and CDR2 SMNVEV (reference sequence). The V end lost 8 bases, the J end lost 0 bases, and 11 bases lay between the germline ends. There are 15 residues in the CDR3. The CDR3 sequence: CASLGQNSGANVLTF. The CDR3 DNA reads TGTGCCAGCCTTGGACAAAACTCTGGGGCCAACGTCCTGACTTTC.

This chain links TRBV7-9 with TRBJ2-1, with a tentative D call TRBD2 (6 bases). The CDR3 sequence is 14 residues long. CDR1 is SEHNR, CDR2 FQNEAQ, per germline (reference sequence). Trimming shortened V by 8 bases and J by 3 bases, and 14 bases separated the two germline ends. The CDR3: CASRPGESYNEQFF. CDR3 in DNA: TGTGCCAGCCGTCCGGGGGAAAGCTACAATGAGCAGTTCTTC. Full variable domain (missing parts from reference TRBV7-9 and TRBJ2-1): DTGVSQNPRHKITKRGQNVTFRCDPISEHNRLYWYRQTLGQGPEFLTYFQNEAQLEKSRLLSDRFSAERPKGSFSTLEIQRTEQGDSAMYLCASRPGESYNEQFFGPGTRLTVL.

V is TRBV19 and J is TRBJ1-6; a weak D match, TRBD1 (6 bases). Deletions cut 6 bases from V and 7 bases from J, with 19 bases between. The germline CDR1 and CDR2 sequences are LNHDA and SQIVND (reference sequence). The CDR3 is made up of 16 amino acids. Here the CDR3 reads CASSRTQGSLNSPLHF. The CDR3 bases are TGTGCCAGTAGCCGAACCCAGGGGTCTTTAAATTCACCCCTCCACTTT.

The chain combines TRBV18 with TRBJ1-1; D perhaps matches TRBD1 (5 bases). Looked up from germline, CDR1 is KGHSH and CDR2 is LQKENI. The ends were cut back, 6 bases at V and 4 bases at J, with 9 bases in the middle. The CDR3 has 12 amino acids. CDR3 nucleotides: TGTGCCAGCTCCCAGGGCATCACTGAAGCTTTCTTT. Its protein is CASSQGITEAFF.

J is TRBJ2-4 and V is TRBV27; 7 bases line up with TRBD1. In germline, CDR1 is MNHEY, CDR2 SMNVEV (reference sequence). This CDR3 spans 16 amino acids. J was trimmed by 0 bases and V by 5 bases; bases with no gene match: 7. The CDR3: CASSGGQHLAKNIQYF. The CDR3 DNA is TGTGCCAGCAGTGGGGGACAGCACTTAGCCAAAAACATTCAGTACTTC.

V usage is TRBV27 and J usage is TRBJ2-4; 8 positions match TRBD1. This CDR3 is 17 amino acids long. Germline CDR1 MNHEY, CDR2 SMNVEV (reference sequence). Trimming took 5 bases from V and 3 from J; bases not matched to a gene: 12. The CDR3 sequence: CASSDPGQGAYKNIQYF. The CDR3, as DNA: TGTGCCAGCAGTGACCCGGGTCAGGGGGCGTACAAAAACATTCAGTACTTC.

V usage is TRBV3-1 (or the pseudogene TRBV3-2) and J usage is TRBJ1-6; 7 nucleotides align to TRBD1. CDR1 and CDR2 from the germline V gene are LGHDT and YNNKEL (reference sequence). The CDR3 is 16 amino acids. V lost 3 bases and J lost 7; bases outside the gene matches: 9. DNA of the CDR3: TGTGCCAGCAGCCAGGGAGCAGGGGGTATAAATTCACCCCTCCACTTT. Protein: CASSQGAGGINSPLHF.

The chain recombines TRBV6-4 with TRBJ2-1; the match to TRBD1 covers 11 bases. The V and J ends lost 5 bases and 8 bases, in that order; junction bases with no gene match: 2. The CDR3 length is 13 residues. Germline CDR1 MRHNA, CDR2 SNTAGT. The CDR3 sequence is CASSWTGGYEQFF. In DNA form, the CDR3 reads TGTGCCAGCAGTTGGACAGGGGGCTATGAGCAGTTCTTC.

The V and J genes are TRBV2 and TRBJ2-1, with 15 bases that match TRBD2. Germline CDR1 and CDR2: SNHLY and FYNNEI. The CDR3 consists of 15 residues. With 4 bases clipped from V and 7 bases from J, the junction kept 2 bases outside the gene matches. CDR3 in DNA: TGTGCCAGCAGTGGGGGACTAGCGGGAGGAAATGAGCAGTTCTTC. It is translated as CASSGGLAGGNEQFF.

This rearrangement joins TRBV19 to TRBJ1-3; 7 bases agree with TRBD1. The ends lost 5 bases at V and 2 bases at J; junction bases unmatched: 6. The CDR3 is made up of 15 amino acids. CDR1 and CDR2 (germline): LNHDA, SQIVND (reference sequence). In DNA, the CDR3 is TGTGCCAGTAGTTTTTCGACAGGGACTGGAAACACCATATATTTT. Its protein is CASSFSTGTGNTIYF.

This clone was observed a few times. V usage is TRBV18 and J usage is TRBJ1-6; D remains ambiguous. Per the germline V gene, CDR1 is KGHSH and CDR2 is LQKENI. The CDR3 runs to 13 residues. V lost 11 bases to trimming and J lost 0 bases, with 8 bases between them. The CDR3 region has the DNA TGTGCCGTGAGAAGCTCCTATAATTCACCCCTCCACTTT. It encodes CAVRSSYNSPLHF.

This rearrangement joins TRBV2 to TRBJ1-1; 7 bases are shared with TRBD1. The germline CDR1 and CDR2 sequences are SNHLY and FYNNEI. The CDR3 contains 13 residues. V was pared by 11 bases and J by 0 bases, with 6 bases of the junction left unmatched. CDR3: CAGSTGMNTEAFF. CDR3 in DNA: TGTGCCGGTTCGACAGGGATGAACACTGAAGCTTTCTTT. Based on the CDR3 plus reference TRBV2 and TRBJ1-1, the full variable domain is EPEVTQTPSHQVTQMGQEVILRCVPISNHLYFYWYRQILGQKVEFLVSFYNNEISEKSEIFDDQFSVERPDGSNFTLKIRSTKLEDSAMYFCAGSTGMNTEAFFGQGTRLTVV.

The rearrangement uses TRBV5-5 and TRBJ1-5, with a weak D call TRBD1 (5 bases). This CDR3 has 15 residues. The V and J ends lost 2 bases and 7 bases respectively, with 16 bases between them. Germline V gene sequence: CDR1 SGHKS, CDR2 YYEKEE (reference sequence). As DNA, the CDR3 is TGTGCCAGCAGCTTCAGGGTAGGCGGGGTCCAGCCCCAGCATTTT. Its protein is CASSFRVGGVQPQHF.

The rearrangement links TRBV6-6 to TRBJ1-4, with D possibly TRBD1 on 6 matching bases. The V end lost 8 bases, the J end lost 2 bases, and 12 bases lay between the germline ends. CDR3 size: 14 residues. From germline, CDR1 is MNHNY and CDR2 SVGAGI (reference sequence). The CDR3 spells CASCRGATNEKLFF. DNA of the CDR3: TGTGCCAGCTGCCGGGGGGCCACTAATGAAAAACTGTTTTTT.

This clone was picked up one time. The V gene is TRBV27, the J gene TRBJ2-7, with 8 bases that match TRBD2. Germline lookup yields CDR1 MNHEY and CDR2 SMNVEV (reference sequence). V was clipped by 4 bases and J by 3 bases; unmatched bases: 8. The CDR3 consists of 15 residues. The CDR3 sequence: CASSSLAGPVYEQYF. In DNA form, the CDR3 reads TGTGCCAGCAGTTCCTTAGCGGGACCGGTCTACGAGCAGTACTTC.